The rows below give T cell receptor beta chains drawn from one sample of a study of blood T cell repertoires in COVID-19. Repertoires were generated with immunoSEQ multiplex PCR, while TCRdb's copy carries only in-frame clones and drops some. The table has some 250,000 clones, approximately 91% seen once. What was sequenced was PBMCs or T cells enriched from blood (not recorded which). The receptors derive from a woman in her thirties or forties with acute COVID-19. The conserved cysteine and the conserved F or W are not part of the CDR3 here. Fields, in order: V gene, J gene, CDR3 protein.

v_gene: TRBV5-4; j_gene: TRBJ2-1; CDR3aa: ASSFGAGLYEQF
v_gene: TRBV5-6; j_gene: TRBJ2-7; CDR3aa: ASSGREGTEY
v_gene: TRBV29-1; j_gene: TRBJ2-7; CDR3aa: SVVRLEEQY
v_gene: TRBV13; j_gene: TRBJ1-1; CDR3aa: ASSLRRGRTEAF
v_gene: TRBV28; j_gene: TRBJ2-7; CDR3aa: ASSLRDMPSYEQY
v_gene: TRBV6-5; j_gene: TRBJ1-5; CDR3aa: ASRGQYSNQPQH
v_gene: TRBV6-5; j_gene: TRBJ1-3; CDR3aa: ASRRESGNTIY
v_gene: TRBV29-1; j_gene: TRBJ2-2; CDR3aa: SVIPGAGELF
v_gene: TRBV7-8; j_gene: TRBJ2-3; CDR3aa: ASSLHLGSGGADTQY
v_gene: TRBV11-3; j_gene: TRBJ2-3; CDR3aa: ASSFRQGRTDTQY
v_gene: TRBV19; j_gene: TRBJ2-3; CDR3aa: ASSAPGQITDTQY
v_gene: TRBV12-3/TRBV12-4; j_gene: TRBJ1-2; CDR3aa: ASNTDGGYGYT
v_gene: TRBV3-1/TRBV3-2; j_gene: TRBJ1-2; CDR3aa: ASSLFGGNYGYT
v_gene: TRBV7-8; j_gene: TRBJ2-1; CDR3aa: ASSQPYNEQF
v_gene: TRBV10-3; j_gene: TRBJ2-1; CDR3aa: AISSLGYNEQF
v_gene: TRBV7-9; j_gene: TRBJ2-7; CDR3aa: ASSLSAAEQY
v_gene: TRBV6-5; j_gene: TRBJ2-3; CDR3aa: ASSYERSPRRDTQY
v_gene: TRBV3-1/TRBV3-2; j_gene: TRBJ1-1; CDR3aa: ASSQNDRRNTEAF
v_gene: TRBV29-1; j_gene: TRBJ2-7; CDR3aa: SVDQGYEQY
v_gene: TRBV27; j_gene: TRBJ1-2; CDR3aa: ASSPGQGASGYT
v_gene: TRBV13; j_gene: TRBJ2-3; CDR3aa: ASSVRQVPAQDTQY
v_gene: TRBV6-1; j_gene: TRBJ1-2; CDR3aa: ASSDPGYGYT
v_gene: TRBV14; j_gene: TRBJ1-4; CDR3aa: ASSQAGTGTGRLF
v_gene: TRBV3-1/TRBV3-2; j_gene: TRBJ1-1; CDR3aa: ASSRNRGSTEAF
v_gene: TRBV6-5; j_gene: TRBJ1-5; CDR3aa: ASRDSGNQPQH
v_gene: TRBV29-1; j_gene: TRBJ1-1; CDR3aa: SVEPTKNTEAF
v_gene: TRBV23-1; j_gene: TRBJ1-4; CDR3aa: ASSPEGERLNEKLF
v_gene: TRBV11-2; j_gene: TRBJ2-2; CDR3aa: ASSFTGTGGTGELF
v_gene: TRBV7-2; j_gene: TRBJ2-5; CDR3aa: ASSPQGGETQY
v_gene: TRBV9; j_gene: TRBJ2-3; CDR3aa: ASSGHPTDTQY
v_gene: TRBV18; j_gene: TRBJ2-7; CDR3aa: ASSPQGMAYEQY
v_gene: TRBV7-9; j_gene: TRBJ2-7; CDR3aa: ASSHSTGRSYEQY
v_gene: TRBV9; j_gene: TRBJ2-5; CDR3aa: ASSSDRGETQY
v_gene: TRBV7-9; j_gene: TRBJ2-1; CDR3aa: ASSPEQRLYNEQF
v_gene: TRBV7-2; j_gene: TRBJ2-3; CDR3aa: ASSARQGSSTDTQY
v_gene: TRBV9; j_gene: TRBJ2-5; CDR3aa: ASSVGTGVGETQY
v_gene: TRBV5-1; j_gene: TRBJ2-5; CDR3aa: ASSEGTPHNQETQY